The 21 T cell receptor beta chains reported below all come from one sample, sequenced in a study of cytomegalovirus exposure and HLA in healthy donors. The PCR was carried out with 60 Vbeta primers and 13 Jbeta primers. Data came from immunoSEQ multiplex PCR; TCRdb stores just in-frame clones and leaves some out. The sample records hundreds of thousands of clones, 77% being singletons. The sequenced material came from PBMCs. The receptors come from a woman aged 55 to 70 in good health and CMV-seropositive.

This chain connects TRBV7-3 to TRBJ1-1; D is undetermined. The CDR3 contains 13 residues. V dropped 6 bases and J dropped 0 bases, with 8 bases sitting between them. Germline CDR1 and CDR2: SGHTA and FQGTGA. The CDR3 DNA reads TGTGCCAGCAGGCTTGGCCTGAACACTGAAGCTTTCTTT. Its protein is CASRLGLNTEAFF.

This clone turned up a few times. The chain joins TRBV2 to TRBJ1-5, with D possibly TRBD1 on 6 matching bases. Germline V CDR1 and CDR2: SNHLY, FYNNEI. The CDR3 runs 15 residues. V was cut by 4 bases and J by 2 bases, with 12 bases left in between. In DNA, the CDR3 is TGTGCCAGCAGTGCCCAGGGGTATGGCAATCAGCCCCAGCATTTT. Amino acid sequence: CASSAQGYGNQPQHF.

The CDR3 loop reads CASSLSYRGYNEQFF. The CDR3 DNA is TGCGCCAGCAGCTTGTCCTACAGGGGCTACAATGAGCAGTTCTTC. This chain connects TRBV5-1 to TRBJ2-1; TRBD1 matches 7 bases. Germline assignment: CDR1 SGHRS and CDR2 YFSETQ. The CDR3 spans 15 residues. V dropped 1 base and J dropped 3; count of bases not matched to a gene: 4.

The V gene is TRBV29-1, the J gene TRBJ2-7, with 10 nucleotides matching TRBD1. Germline assignment: CDR1 SQVTM and CDR2 ANQGSEA. After removal of 7 bases from V and 6 bases from J, the junction contained 9 bases not matched to a gene. There are 13 residues in the CDR3. CDR3 protein: CSADGGTGAEQYF. The CDR3 DNA reads TGCAGCGCCGACGGGGGGACAGGGGCCGAGCAGTACTTC.

The chain recombines TRBV11-3 with TRBJ2-7; D is possibly TRBD2 (5 bases). Trimming pared 1 base from V and 5 bases from J, leaving 15 bases between. The CDR3 spans 15 residues. The germline gives CDR1 SGHNT, CDR2 YENEEA. This CDR3 reads CASSLVYGGRDEQYF. The DNA for the CDR3 is TGTGCCAGCAGCTTAGTTTACGGAGGCCGTGACGAGCAGTACTTC.

The sample holds a few counts of this clone. The rearrangement links TRBV4-1 to TRBJ2-3; TRBD2 matches 7 bases. The CDR3 loop spans 15 amino acids. The V gene end was trimmed by 0 bases and the J gene end by 4 bases; junction bases not matched to a gene: 4. CDR1 MGHRA and CDR2 YSYEKL come from the germline V gene. The CDR3 DNA reads as TGCGCCAGCAGCCAAGAGCGGGGAGGGTCAGATACGCAGTATTTT. It is translated as CASSQERGGSDTQYF.

V is TRBV7-8 and J is TRBJ1-1; 7 bases match TRBD1. From germline, CDR1 is SGHVS and CDR2 FQNEAQ. V lost 5 bases, J lost 3 bases, and 6 bases stayed unmatched. The CDR3 has 14 amino acids. DNA for the CDR3: TGTGCCAGCAGCGGAAACAGGGGTGACACTGAAGCTTTCTTT. Residues: CASSGNRGDTEAFF.

The chain carries TRBV5-1 and TRBJ2-7; tentative D call: TRBD1 (6 bases). Germline CDR1 is SGHRS and CDR2 is YFSETQ. V lost 5 bases, J lost 3 bases, and 12 bases lay in between. The CDR3 runs 13 residues. CDR3 region: CASRQGSFYEQYF. CDR3 DNA sequence: TGCGCCAGCAGGCAGGGGAGTTTCTACGAGCAGTACTTC. Drawing the rest from reference TRBV5-1 and TRBJ2-7, the complete variable domain is KAGVTQTPRYLIKTRGQQVTLSCSPISGHRSVSWYQQTPGQGLQFLFEYFSETQRNKGNFPGRFSGRQFSNSRSEMNVSTLELGDSALYLCASRQGSFYEQYFGPGTRLTVT.

The CDR3 sequence is CASSEAPGSETQYF. CDR3 DNA sequence: TGTGCCAGCAGTGAAGCGCCAGGATCCGAGACCCAGTACTTC. V is TRBV2 and J is TRBJ2-5; D unresolved. This CDR3 is built from 14 residues. Germline CDR1 reads SNHLY; CDR2 reads FYNNEI. Trimming removed 0 bases at V and 5 bases at J, with 10 bases between.

In its sample, this clone was seen a few times. CDR3 protein: CASSFRSTSGRPEQYF. The DNA for the CDR3 is TGTGCCAGCAGCTTCCGTTCGACTAGCGGGAGACCCGAGCAGTACTTC. The V gene is TRBV7-9, the J gene TRBJ2-7; 12 bases map to TRBD2. This CDR3 is built from 16 residues. V was clipped by 3 bases and J by 6 bases; unmatched bases: 9. Germline V lookup: CDR1 SEHNR, CDR2 FQNEAQ (reference sequence).

This clone was observed once. The chain links TRBV5-8 to TRBJ1-6, with no clear D. Trimming removed 9 bases at V and 8 bases at J, with 21 bases between. CDR3 length equals 15 residues. Germline CDR1 and CDR2: SGHTS and YDEGEE. The CDR3 reads CATTRPQRLDSPLHF. The CDR3 DNA is TGTGCCACTACGCGGCCTCAGCGTTTGGATTCACCCCTCCACTTT. Drawing the rest from reference TRBV5-8 and TRBJ1-6, the complete variable domain is EAGVTQSPTHLIKTRGQQATLRCSPISGHTSVYWYQQALGLGLQFLLWYDEGEERNRGNFPPRFSGRQFPNYSSELNVNALELEDSALYLCATTRPQRLDSPLHFGNGTRLTVT.

The chain couples TRBV28 to TRBJ1-1, with D tentatively TRBD1 (5 bases). The CDR3 covers 14 residues. Germline V lookup: CDR1 MDHEN, CDR2 SYDVKM. With 3 bases removed from V and 8 bases from J, the gap between germline ends came to 16 bases. The CDR3: CASSFIRGGSEAFF. CDR3 DNA: TGTGCCAGCAGTTTTATAAGGGGTGGGTCAGAAGCTTTCTTT.

V usage is TRBV10-3 and J usage is TRBJ2-1; the match to TRBD2 covers 8 bases. The CDR3 is 20 amino acids. Trimming at V came to 3 bases and at J to 4 bases, leaving 20 bases not matched to a gene. The germline CDR1 and CDR2 sequences are ENHRY and SYGVKD. The CDR3 bases are TGTGCCATCAGTGACAATGGGTTAATAGGTAGCGGGGCAAATTACAATGAGCAGTTCTTC. It specifies CAISDNGLIGSGANYNEQFF.

The J gene is TRBJ2-5, the V gene TRBV18, with TRBD1 identical over 9 bases. Trimming took 4 bases from V and 2 from J; bases not matched to a gene: 11. CDR3 length: 17 residues. Germline V gene lookup returns CDR1 KGHSH and CDR2 LQKENI. The CDR3 DNA reads as TGTGCCAGCTCACGACAGGGGGAATCAGCGGGACAAGAGACCCAGTACTTC. It is translated as CASSRQGESAGQETQYF. Using reference TRBV18 and TRBJ2-5 for the parts outside the CDR3, the full variable domain is NAGVMQNPRHLVRRRGQEARLRCSPMKGHSHVYWYRQLPEEGLKFMVYLQKENIIDESGMPKERFSAEFPKEGPSILRIQQVVRGDSAAYFCASSRQGESAGQETQYFGPGTRLLVL.

This chain joins TRBV7-9 and TRBJ2-7; tentatively, D is TRBD2 (6 bases). The CDR3 loop spans 15 amino acids. V dropped 4 bases and J dropped 7 bases, with 20 bases sitting between them. Germline CDR1 SEHNR, CDR2 FQNEAQ (reference sequence). CDR3 in DNA: TGTGCCAGCAGCTATCCGGGACTGTCGGTTCGGGAGCAGTACTTC. Its translation: CASSYPGLSVREQYF.

The chain is built from TRBV7-6 and TRBJ2-2; 9 bases line up with TRBD2. The germline V gene encodes CDR1 SGHVS and CDR2 FNYEAQ. The CDR3 sequence is 17 residues long. The trim removed 5 bases at V and 3 bases at J, leaving 10 bases unmatched. The CDR3 is CASSRGVAGADTGELFF. CDR3 nucleotide sequence: TGTGCCAGCAGCCGCGGGGTAGCGGGAGCGGACACCGGGGAGCTGTTTTTT.

The chain couples TRBV28 to TRBJ1-4; D uncertain. Germline V gives CDR1 MDHEN, CDR2 SYDVKM. The V end lost 4 bases, the J end lost 7 bases, and 16 bases lay between the germline ends. The CDR3 is 15 residues long. The CDR3 nucleotides are TGTGCCAGCAGTTCTCTCGCCGAAGAGGGTGAAAAACTGTTTTTT. Translating gives CASSSLAEEGEKLFF. Together with reference TRBV28 and TRBJ1-4, the CDR3 gives the full variable domain: DVKVTQSSRYLVKRTGEKVFLECVQDMDHENMFWYRQDPGLGLRLIYFSYDVKMKEKGDIPEGYSVSREKKERFSLILESASTNQTSMYLCASSSLAEEGEKLFFGSGTQLSVL.

The V gene is TRBV21-1, the J gene TRBJ2-7; the table's TRBD2 call for D was not verified on the DNA. TRBV21-1 is a pseudogene segment. The CDR3 totals 16 residues. CDR3: CASSKENSGRAYEQYF. For the CDR3, the DNA is TGTGCCAGCAGCAAAGAAAATAGCGGGAGGGCCTACGAGCAGTACTTC.

CDR3 DNA: TGTGCCAGTTGGGACAGGGTAAAGGAAAAACTGTTTTTT. This translates into CASWDRVKEKLFF. The V gene is TRBV7-2, the J gene TRBJ1-4; 9 bases line up with TRBD1. V lost 9 bases, J lost 8 bases, and 7 bases stayed unmatched. Germline V gene lookup returns CDR1 SGHTA and CDR2 FQGNSA. The CDR3 has 13 residues.

The rearrangement joins TRBV4-2 to TRBJ2-7; 9 positions agree with TRBD2. The V gene end was trimmed by 0 bases and the J gene end by 4 bases; junction bases not matched to a gene: 4. CDR1 LGHNA and CDR2 YNFKEQ come from the germline V gene. This CDR3 is built from 15 residues. The DNA for the CDR3 is TGTGCCAGCAGCCAAGATAGCGGGAGTTGGTACGAGCAGTACTTC. It is translated as CASSQDSGSWYEQYF.

The chain couples TRBV19 to TRBJ2-3; D is unclear. This CDR3 is 12 amino acids long. Germline CDR1 reads LNHDA; CDR2 reads SQIVND (reference sequence). V was cut by 3 bases and J by 4 bases, with 5 bases left in between. CDR3 loop: CASSIFSDTQYF. Here the CDR3 DNA reads TGTGCCAGTAGTATCTTCTCAGATACGCAGTATTTT.